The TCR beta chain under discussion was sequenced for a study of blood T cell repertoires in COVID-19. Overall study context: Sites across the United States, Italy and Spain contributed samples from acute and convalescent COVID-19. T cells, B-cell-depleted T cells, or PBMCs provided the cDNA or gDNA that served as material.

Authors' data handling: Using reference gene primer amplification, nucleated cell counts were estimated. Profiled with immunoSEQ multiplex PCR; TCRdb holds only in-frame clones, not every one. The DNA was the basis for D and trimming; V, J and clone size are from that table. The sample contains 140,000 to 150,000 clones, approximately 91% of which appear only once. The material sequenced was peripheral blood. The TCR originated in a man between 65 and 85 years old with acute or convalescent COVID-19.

CDR3 sequence reads: CARQGAPLANTEAFF. CDR3 DNA sequence: TGTGCCAGACAGGGGGCCCCTCTGGCGAACACTGAAGCTTTCTTT. The rearrangement links TRBV2 to TRBJ1-1; 9 bases are shared with TRBD1. CDR3 size: 15 residues. The junction had 9 bases not matched to a gene; V was cut back by 9 bases and J by 1 base. Germline CDR1 is SNHLY and CDR2 is FYNNEI.